The TCR beta chain described here comes from a study of T-cell memory formation after mild COVID-19. CDR1 is SGHDN, CDR2 FVKESK, per germline. This CDR3 has 19 residues. Losses at the gene ends were 4 bases for V and 4 bases for J; bases not matched to a gene: 16. TCRdb re-analysed the 5' RACE reads in MiXCR, keeping a single row per CDR3 protein. The sample records 400,000 to 550,000 distinct CDR3 sequences, roughly 25% being singletons. This clonotype was seen a handful of times. Its antigen remains unidentified. Study findings and constraints: Later expanders leaned CD4+, whereas day 15 to 85 contracting clones were balanced CD4/CD8.

The source is an adult woman who had mild COVID-19 (a few samples of this study predate the infection). Cell type and time point are not known. The chain joins TRBV14 to TRBJ2-3, with 11 bases lining up with TRBD2. Sequencing used PBMCs or a T cell subset sorted from them (not recorded which). The CDR3 DNA reads as TGTGCCAGCAGCCCCCACCCCGATCCGGGACTAGCGGTTTCAGATACGCAGTATTTT. It encodes CASSPHPDPGLAVSDTQYF.